The 25 T cell receptor beta chains in this list originate from one sample, sequenced in a study of cytomegalovirus exposure and HLA in healthy donors listed by TCRdb under 2017. The library came from the immunoSEQ multiplex PCR assay. The multiplex PCR relied on a mix of 60 forward primers for TCR Vbeta segments and 13 reverse primers for TCR Jbeta segments. The source is immuneACCESS, and TCRdb retained only in-frame sequences with V and J called. Part of the clones is not carried over; for the studies checked, unresolved V genes explain less than half of this, and the remainder is unexplained. The table for this sample lists around 99,000 clones; approximately 74% of them were counted only once. The ten largest account for about 15% of the sample. The material sequenced was PBMCs. The receptor source for this set is a woman between 40 and 55 years old in good health and CMV-seropositive.

The chain uses TRBV7-2 and TRBJ1-6, with 9 bases matching TRBD1. This CDR3 region has 15 residues. V was pared by 3 bases and J by 7 bases, with 4 bases of the junction left unmatched. Per the germline V gene, CDR1 is SGHTA and CDR2 is FQGNSA. CDR3 nucleotides: TGTGCCAGCAGCTTCGGGACAGGGAAGAATTCACCCCTCCACTTT. Translation gives CASSFGTGKNSPLHF.

This chain connects TRBV27 to TRBJ2-3, with D hard to call. V lost 1 base and J lost 1, with 3 bases in between. The CDR3 totals 13 residues. Germline V gene lookup returns CDR1 MNHEY and CDR2 SMNVEV (reference sequence). This CDR3 reads CASSLFGTDTQYF. The CDR3 DNA is TGTGCCAGCAGTTTATTCGGCACAGATACGCAGTATTTT.

The gene calls are TRBV18 and TRBJ1-2, with 7 bases matching TRBD1. The germline V gene has CDR1 KGHSH and CDR2 LQKENI. V shed 4 bases and J 0 bases; nucleotides not matched to a gene: 8. The CDR3 length is 16 residues. CDR3 protein: CASSLSGTEANYGYTF. CDR3 coding DNA: TGTGCCAGCTCACTTTCCGGGACAGAAGCTAACTATGGCTACACCTTC.

This clone turned up a few times. The chain has TRBV20-1 and TRBJ1-1, with 8 bases fitting TRBD1. The CDR3 has 11 residues. The germline CDR1 and CDR2 sequences are DFQATT and SNEGSKA (reference sequence). V shed 6 bases and J 10 bases; nucleotides not matched to a gene: 7. CDR3 DNA: TGCAGTGCGCCCAGGGGGCTTGGAGCTTTCTTT. Translating it yields CSAPRGLGAFF.

This clone was observed once. This CDR3 reads CASTKQGLGNQPQHF. The CDR3 region has the DNA TGTGCCAGCACCAAACAGGGATTGGGCAATCAGCCCCAGCATTTT. V and J are TRBV2 and TRBJ1-5, with D possibly matching TRBD1 (6 bases). This CDR3 has 15 residues. Trimming left V 7 bases short and J 2 bases short, with 15 bases between. Looked up from germline, CDR1 is SNHLY and CDR2 is FYNNEI. The full variable domain, completed using reference TRBV2 and TRBJ1-5, is EPEVTQTPSHQVTQMGQEVILRCVPISNHLYFYWYRQILGQKVEFLVSFYNNEISEKSEIFDDQFSVERPDGSNFTLKIRSTKLEDSAMYFCASTKQGLGNQPQHFGDGTRLSIL.

V usage is TRBV5-1 and J usage is TRBJ1-2; 11 nucleotides match TRBD1. The CDR3 has 13 residues. Looked up from germline, CDR1 is SGHRS and CDR2 is YFSETQ. V lost 7 bases, J lost 7 bases, and 6 bases stayed unmatched. For the CDR3, the DNA is TGCGCCAGCCGAGAGGGACAGGGGGTTGGCTACACCTTC. It codes for CASREGQGVGYTF.

The CDR3 nucleotides read TGTGCCAGCAGCCCCGGGGGGGCGGTCTACAATGAGCAGTTCTTC. Amino acid sequence: CASSPGGAVYNEQFF. The V gene is TRBV7-9, the J gene TRBJ2-1; 8 positions match TRBD2. Per the germline V gene, CDR1 is SEHNR and CDR2 is FQNEAQ (reference sequence). The CDR3 is 15 residues long. V shed 5 bases, J shed 3 bases, and the junction held 6 bases outside the gene matches. The variable domain in full, completed from reference TRBV7-9 and TRBJ2-1, reads DTGVSQNPRHKITKRGQNVTFRCDPISEHNRLYWYRQTLGQGPEFLTYFQNEAQLEKSRLLSDRFSAERPKGSFSTLEIQRTEQGDSAMYLCASSPGGAVYNEQFFGPGTRLTVL.

In DNA, the CDR3 is TGTGCCAGCAGTGAATCTGGAGCCCTTAATGAAAAACTGTTTTTT. Protein sequence: CASSESGALNEKLFF. The J gene is TRBJ1-4, the V gene TRBV6-1; D remains unclear. The CDR3 loop spans 15 amino acids. V shed 2 bases and J shed 4 bases, with 11 bases lying between them. The germline CDR1 and CDR2 sequences are MNHNS and SASEGT.

The V call is TRBV29-1, the J call TRBJ1-2; perhaps TRBD1 as D (5 bases). The germline V and J ends were trimmed by 7 bases and 6 bases, with 12 bases remaining between them. The CDR3 extends over 11 amino acids. Germline V gives CDR1 SQVTM, CDR2 ANQGSEA. The CDR3 region is CSAQTENGYTF. The CDR3 DNA sequence: TGCAGCGCACAGACAGAGAATGGCTACACCTTC. Combining the CDR3 with reference TRBV29-1 and TRBJ1-2 gives the whole variable domain SAVISQKPSRDICQRGTSLTIQCQVDSQVTMMFWYRQQPGQSLTLIATANQGSEATYESGFVIDKFPISRPNLTFSTLTVSNMSPEDSSIYLCSAQTENGYTFGSGTRLTVV.

V usage is TRBV7-9 and J usage is TRBJ2-7; 14 bases map to TRBD2. Trimming removed 4 bases from V and 3 bases from J; junction bases left unmatched: 5. CDR1 and CDR2 from the germline V gene are SEHNR and FQNEAQ (reference sequence). The CDR3 runs 16 residues. CDR3 in DNA: TGTGCCAGCAGCTCTGGGACTAGCGGGAGCTTCTACGAGCAGTACTTC. Translated, it gives CASSSGTSGSFYEQYF. Complete variable domain (other parts from reference TRBV7-9 and TRBJ2-7): DTGVSQNPRHKITKRGQNVTFRCDPISEHNRLYWYRQTLGQGPEFLTYFQNEAQLEKSRLLSDRFSAERPKGSFSTLEIQRTEQGDSAMYLCASSSGTSGSFYEQYFGPGTRLTVT.

A note on this clone: The same CDR3 also results from other DNA sequences found in this sample. The J gene is TRBJ1-2, the V gene TRBV2, with a possible D match to TRBD1 (5 bases). Germline lookup yields CDR1 SNHLY and CDR2 FYNNEI. V was shortened by 3 bases and J by 4 bases, with 9 bases between the two germline ends. The CDR3 has 13 residues. This CDR3 reads CASSEGQGYGYTF. In nucleotides, the CDR3 is TGTGCCAGCAGTGAGGGGCAGGGCTATGGCTACACCTTC.

The rearrangement links TRBV5-6 to TRBJ1-2, with D maybe TRBD1 (6 bases). Germline CDR1 SGHDT, CDR2 YYEEEE. The CDR3 totals 13 residues. V was clipped by 1 base and J by 7 bases, with 11 bases between them. The CDR3 DNA follows: TGTGCCAGCAGCTTGTCAGGGGCGAGTGGCTACACCTTC. It yields the protein CASSLSGASGYTF.

V and J are TRBV30 and TRBJ2-3, with 8 nucleotides matching TRBD2. Unmatched junction bases numbered 8, after V lost 6 bases and J lost 0 bases. This CDR3 contains 15 residues. Germline-derived CDR1 and CDR2 are GTSNPN and SVGIG (reference sequence). CDR3 nucleotide sequence: TGTGCCTGTCCATCTAGCGGGTATAGCACAGATACGCAGTATTTT. Translating it yields CACPSSGYSTDTQYF.

V is TRBV6-1 and J is TRBJ1-6; no reliable D call. This CDR3 comprises 13 residues. Germline loops: CDR1 MNHNS, CDR2 SASEGT. The V gene lost 7 bases and the J gene lost 5 bases, with 9 bases spanning the gap. The CDR3 sequence is CASIRENNSPLHF. CDR3 nucleotide sequence: TGTGCCAGCATCCGGGAAAATAATTCACCCCTCCACTTT.

The rearrangement uses TRBV10-3 and TRBJ1-5, with D perhaps TRBD1 (6 bases). There are 15 residues in the CDR3. Germline-derived CDR1 and CDR2 are ENHRY and SYGVKD. V lost 10 bases and J 7 bases, leaving 23 bases between the germline ends. The chain's CDR3 is CATKINENREQPQHF. The CDR3, as DNA: TGTGCCACCAAAATTAACGAAAACAGGGAACAGCCCCAGCATTTT.

V gene TRBV6-1 combines with J gene TRBJ1-4, with 7 positions matching TRBD1. Trimming took 11 bases from V and 6 from J; bases not matched to a gene: 12. The CDR3 sequence is 14 residues long. Germline V lookup: CDR1 MNHNS, CDR2 SASEGT. CDR3 DNA sequence: TGTGCCTCCCTAGCCGGGACAGCGGATGAAAAACTGTTTTTT. Its translation: CASLAGTADEKLFF.

The chain links TRBV11-1 to TRBJ1-1; TRBD1 agrees at 9 bases. Germline V CDR1 and CDR2: SGHAT, FQDESV (reference sequence). The CDR3 is 14 residues long. V shed 5 bases, J shed 4 bases, and the junction held 5 bases outside the gene matches. The CDR3 protein is CASSRTGGRTEAFF. CDR3 nucleotide sequence: TGTGCCAGCAGCAGAACAGGGGGCCGCACTGAAGCTTTCTTT.

The CDR3 nucleotides are TGCGCCAGCAGCCAGCTTGGACAGGGATCCTTGAATGAGCAGTTCTTC. It is translated as CASSQLGQGSLNEQFF. This chain joins TRBV4-1 and TRBJ2-1; the match to TRBD1 covers 8 bases. The trim removed 3 bases at V and 7 bases at J, leaving 11 bases unmatched. The CDR3 spans 16 residues. Germline V gene sequence: CDR1 MGHRA, CDR2 YSYEKL.

The chain uses TRBV7-2 and TRBJ2-2, with TRBD2 identical over 10 bases. This CDR3 has 15 residues. The junction had 1 base not matched to a gene; V was cut back by 3 bases and J by 3 bases. Germline CDR1 reads SGHTA; CDR2 reads FQGNSA. The CDR3 DNA follows: TGTGCCAGCAGCTTCGGGACTAGCGACACCGGGGAGCTGTTTTTT. It codes for CASSFGTSDTGELFF.

This clone has more than one count but fewer than ten. The V and J genes are TRBV5-6 and TRBJ2-7; D might be TRBD2 (5 bases). Trimming took 1 base from V and 4 from J, leaving 15 bases between them. Germline V gives CDR1 SGHDT, CDR2 YYEEEE. This CDR3 has 15 amino acids. The CDR3 nucleotides are TGTGCCAGCAGCTTGAGAACTCCGAGGGATTACGAGCAGTACTTC. It codes for CASSLRTPRDYEQYF.

The rearrangement links TRBV4-2 to TRBJ2-7; D is possibly TRBD2 (6 bases). The germline CDR1 and CDR2 sequences are LGHNA and YNFKEQ. The CDR3 consists of 17 residues. V was cut by 1 base and J by 3 bases, with 19 bases left in between. The CDR3 sequence is CASSQAWEARGYYEQYF. The CDR3 bases are TGTGCCAGCAGCCAAGCCTGGGAGGCTAGAGGATACTACGAGCAGTACTTC.

Remarks on this clone: At one boundary the junction diverges from the germline segment, which might be a read error. J is TRBJ2-7 and V is TRBV7-3; tentatively, D is TRBD1 (6 bases). Germline-derived CDR1 and CDR2 are SGHTA and FQGTGA. This CDR3 region has 15 residues. CDR3 in DNA: TGTGCCAGCAGCTACGCCGGGACACCCTCCTCCGAGCAGTACTTC. This translates into CASSYAGTPSSEQYF.

The V gene is TRBV27, the J gene TRBJ1-2, with D maybe TRBD1 (5 bases). CDR3 length: 15 amino acids. V was cut by 2 bases and J by 5 bases, with 15 bases left in between. Germline lookup yields CDR1 MNHEY and CDR2 SMNVEV (reference sequence). CDR3: CASSLGSGHSYGYTF. The CDR3 nucleotides are TGTGCCAGCAGTTTAGGGTCAGGGCACTCTTATGGCTACACCTTC.

This sequence joins TRBV6-5 and TRBJ1-6; 7 nucleotides line up with TRBD1. CDR3 size: 14 residues. The J segment lost 7 bases and the V segment lost 5 bases, leaving 5 bases of the junction unmatched. Germline CDR1 reads MNHEY; CDR2 reads SVGAGI. Here the CDR3 DNA reads TGTGCCAGCAGTGTTCCGGGACAGAATTCACCCCTCCACTTT. This translates into CASSVPGQNSPLHF.

This clone was seen more than once but under ten times. The rearrangement uses TRBV6-4 and TRBJ1-1, with 8 bases aligning to TRBD1. V trimming: 2 bases; J trimming: 2 bases; junction bases outside the gene matches: 16. The CDR3 is 19 residues long. Germline V gives CDR1 MRHNA, CDR2 SNTAGT. The CDR3 DNA reads as TGTGCCAGCAGTGACCCAATCAGGGGGCGGCCCGATCCCAACACTGAAGCTTTCTTT. This codes for CASSDPIRGRPDPNTEAFF.